These 10 T cell receptor beta chains share one sample of origin, sequenced in a study of cytomegalovirus exposure and HLA in healthy donors. Primers: 60 Vbeta forward and 13 Jbeta reverse. Method: immunoSEQ multiplex PCR; TCRdb's copy keeps in-frame clones and lacks some. Among approximately 69,000 clones listed, 70% to 80% were seen once. The material sequenced was PBMCs. Receptors originate from a man aged 18 to 29 in good health and CMV-seronegative.

The chain couples TRBV5-1 to TRBJ1-2; the D is unclear. The CDR3 contains 16 residues. With 3 bases removed from V and 8 bases from J, the gap between germline ends came to 23 bases. CDR1 is SGHRS and CDR2 is YFSETQ in the germline V gene. The CDR3 loop is CASSSLITGRVEGYTF. DNA of the CDR3: TGCGCCAGCAGCTCGTTGATTACCGGGAGGGTAGAGGGCTACACCTTC.

The genes are TRBV5-6 and TRBJ1-4, with D maybe TRBD1 (6 bases). The germline V and J ends were trimmed by 4 bases and 4 bases, with 17 bases remaining between them. The germline V gene has CDR1 SGHDT and CDR2 YYEEEE. There are 16 residues in the CDR3. This CDR3 is CASSETGRAINEKLFF. CDR3 nucleotide sequence: TGTGCCAGCAGCGAAACAGGGAGGGCCATTAATGAAAAACTGTTTTTT.

This chain joins TRBV5-6 and TRBJ1-3; no clear D. Trimming stripped 0 bases from V and 0 bases from J, with 7 bases between. This CDR3 comprises 15 residues. The germline CDR1 and CDR2 sequences are SGHDT and YYEEEE. CDR3 coding DNA: TGTGCCAGCAGCTTGGGGCAGTTCTCTGGAAACACCATATATTTT. Its translation: CASSLGQFSGNTIYF.

This chain links TRBV9 with TRBJ1-2, with D tentatively TRBD1 (5 bases). The CDR3 runs 15 residues. V shed 0 bases and J shed 5 bases, with 14 bases lying between them. Germline V gene data show CDR1 as SGDLS and CDR2 as YYNGEE. CDR3 in amino acids: CASSVATGSDYGYTF. The CDR3 DNA reads as TGTGCCAGCAGCGTAGCTACAGGTTCCGATTATGGCTACACCTTC.

The chain recombines TRBV6-6 with TRBJ1-3, with D tentatively TRBD1 (5 bases). Germline V gives CDR1 MNHNY, CDR2 SVGAGI (reference sequence). The V end lost 0 bases, the J end lost 11 bases, and 17 bases lay between the germline ends. This CDR3 comprises 15 residues. CDR3 coding DNA: TGTGCCAGCAGTTACTCAAATCGGGGGATCTTCGCCATATATTTT. This codes for CASSYSNRGIFAIYF.

The J gene is TRBJ2-7, the V gene TRBV14; unclear D gene. V was clipped by 0 bases and J by 4 bases, with 7 bases between them. Germline CDR1 SGHDN, CDR2 FVKESK. The CDR3 is made up of 13 amino acids. The CDR3 spells CASSQDMLYEQYF. In nucleotides, the CDR3 is TGTGCCAGCAGCCAAGATATGTTATACGAGCAGTACTTC. Variable domain in full (rest from reference TRBV14 and TRBJ2-7): EAGVTQFPSHSVIEKGQTVTLRCDPISGHDNLYWYRRVMGKEIKFLLHFVKESKQDESGMPNNRFLAERTGGTYSTLKVQPAELEDSGVYFCASSQDMLYEQYFGPGTRLTVT.

This chain links TRBV30 with TRBJ1-4; TRBD1 matches 7 bases. The V segment lost 7 bases and the J segment 4 bases; nucleotides outside the gene matches: 15. The CDR3 consists of 16 residues. Germline V gene sequence: CDR1 GTSNPN, CDR2 SVGIG (reference sequence). The CDR3 bases are TGTGCCTATACGACAGGGCGTGGGATATATAATGAAAAACTGTTTTTT. It specifies CAYTTGRGIYNEKLFF.

This clone has only a few counts. This chain uses TRBV7-3 with TRBJ1-1; the D gene is possibly TRBD1 (5 bases). Trimming left V 6 bases short and J 1 base short, with 12 bases between. CDR1 is SGHTA, CDR2 FQGTGA, per germline. The CDR3 length is 14 residues. The CDR3, as DNA: TGTGCCAGCAGTCCAGGGAGGGGGAACACTGAAGCTTTCTTT. This gives the protein CASSPGRGNTEAFF. Based on the CDR3 plus reference TRBV7-3 and TRBJ1-1, the full variable domain is GAGVSQTPSNKVTEKGKYVELRCDPISGHTALYWYRQSLGQGPEFLIYFQGTGAADDSGLPNDRFFAVRPEGSVSTLKIQRTERGDSAVYLCASSPGRGNTEAFFGQGTRLTVV.

The V gene is TRBV27, the J gene TRBJ1-5; 8 bases are shared with TRBD1. Trimming removed 3 bases from V and 6 bases from J; junction bases left unmatched: 7. Germline CDR1 is MNHEY and CDR2 is SMNVEV (reference sequence). CDR3 size: 15 residues. The CDR3 bases are TGTGCCAGCAGTTTGCGACAGGGGTTGACTCAGCCCCAGCATTTT. It translates to CASSLRQGLTQPQHF.

This clone was recorded only once. The J gene is TRBJ2-1, the V gene TRBV9, with 8 positions matching TRBD2. With 0 bases clipped from V and 8 bases from J, the junction kept 13 bases outside the gene matches. CDR1 SGDLS and CDR2 YYNGEE come from the germline V gene. This CDR3 spans 17 amino acids. CDR3 bases: TGTGCCAGCAGCGTAGATCTCTCCGGGGGGGCTAGCCATGAGCAGTTCTTC. The encoded protein is CASSVDLSGGASHEQFF.